These 14 T cell receptor beta chains share one sample of origin, sequenced in a study of CD8 T cells in ankylosing spondylitis. In TCRdb, the 5' RACE reads were re-called with MiXCR into one record per CDR3 protein. The sample lists tens of thousands of distinct CDR3 sequences, about 11% occurring once. Specimen: blood, either unsorted or a sorted T cell fraction (not recorded which). All receptors derive from a male donor with ankylosing spondylitis or in good health (not recorded which).

At least ten counts were recorded for this clonotype. In DNA form, the CDR3 reads TGTGCCAGCAGGGCTGACACCAACCAAGAGACCCAGTACTTC. This encodes CASRADTNQETQYF. The chain is built from TRBV12-3 or TRBV12-4 and TRBJ2-5; no clear D gene. This CDR3 is built from 14 residues. Trimming took off 6 bases at V and 0 bases at J, with 11 bases between the two ends.

The chain is built from TRBV2 and TRBJ2-2; a weak D match, TRBD1 (5 bases). The ends were cut back, 3 bases at V and 5 bases at J, with 10 bases in the middle. CDR3 length: 14 amino acids. Germline V gene data show CDR1 as SNHLY and CDR2 as FYNNEI. The CDR3 sequence: CASSEDTLTGELFF. CDR3 sequence (DNA): TGTGCCAGCAGTGAGGACACTTTGACCGGGGAGCTGTTTTTT.

This clonotype was seen a few times. The CDR3 loop reads CASSQAQGSFSYEQYF. CDR3 nucleotides: TGTGCCAGCAGCCAGGCCCAGGGGTCGTTTTCCTACGAGCAGTACTTC. The chain combines TRBV3-1 with TRBJ2-7, with a tentative D call TRBD1 (6 bases). The CDR3 sequence is 16 residues long. Germline V gene data show CDR1 as LGHDT and CDR2 as YNNKEL (reference sequence). The V and J ends lost 3 bases and 1 base respectively, with 16 bases between them.

This clonotype has a count of ten or more. The rearrangement joins TRBV10-3 to TRBJ1-1, with D possibly TRBD1 on 5 matching bases. V was shortened by 4 bases and J by 1 base, with 13 bases between the two germline ends. This CDR3 is 15 amino acids long. Germline V gene lookup returns CDR1 ENHRY and CDR2 SYGVKD. The CDR3 bases are TGTGCCATCAGTGTTCGGGGCGGCGAGAACACTGAAGCTTTCTTT. Translating gives CAISVRGGENTEAFF.

The table lists this clonotype with many counts. The CDR3 bases are TGTGCCAGCAGCCCGGGGCGAGGTCGTGATTCACCCCTCCACTTT. Its protein is CASSPGRGRDSPLHF. The chain carries TRBV7-9 and TRBJ1-6, with D possibly TRBD1 on 5 matching bases. Looked up from germline, CDR1 is SEHNR and CDR2 is FQNEAQ (reference sequence). This CDR3 region has 15 residues. The V end was cut by 5 bases, the J end by 8 bases, with 16 bases between.

There are many counts of this clonotype. This sequence joins TRBV6-1 and TRBJ1-5; the match to TRBD1 covers 9 bases. V trimming: 2 bases; J trimming: 7 bases; junction bases outside the gene matches: 9. The germline V gene has CDR1 MNHNS and CDR2 SASEGT. The CDR3 is made up of 16 amino acids. Here the CDR3 reads CASSEMGTGMGQPQHF. Here the CDR3 DNA reads TGTGCCAGCAGTGAAATGGGGACAGGGATGGGACAGCCCCAGCATTTT.

This chain links TRBV5-5 with TRBJ1-2; D not resolved. The CDR3 length is 13 residues. Trimming pared 0 bases from V and 6 bases from J, leaving 9 bases between. Germline loops: CDR1 SGHKS, CDR2 YYEKEE (reference sequence). CDR3 in amino acids: CASSLAAVDGYTF. CDR3 bases: TGTGCCAGCAGCTTGGCGGCAGTTGATGGCTACACCTTC.

This clonotype has only a few counts. V is TRBV12-3 or TRBV12-4 and J is TRBJ1-5; D is unresolved. The CDR3 covers 16 residues. Trimming left V 6 bases short and J 0 bases short, with 15 bases between. For the CDR3, the DNA is TGTGCCAGCAGCCGGACGGGAGACTATAGCAATCAGCCCCAGCATTTT. It is translated as CASSRTGDYSNQPQHF.

This clonotype was counted only a few times. The gene calls are TRBV11-1 and TRBJ2-5, with a possible D match to TRBD2 (6 bases). Germline CDR1 SGHAT, CDR2 FQDESV (reference sequence). The CDR3 has 18 amino acids. V dropped 5 bases and J dropped 0 bases, with 22 bases sitting between them. CDR3 nucleotide sequence: TGTGCCAGCAGCCCAGGTTGGCTGACTAGTGTCTACCAAGAGACCCAGTACTTC. It translates to CASSPGWLTSVYQETQYF.

This clonotype was seen many times. The chain employs TRBV29-1 and TRBJ1-1, with TRBD1 matching over 8 bases. The CDR3 runs 16 residues. With 1 base clipped from V and 1 base from J, the junction kept 8 bases outside the gene matches. Germline CDR1 is SQVTM and CDR2 is ANQGSEA. For the CDR3, the DNA is TGCAGCGTTGAAGGGACAGGGAACAGGAAGAACACTGAAGCTTTCTTT. Translated: CSVEGTGNRKNTEAFF.

This clonotype was seen many times. The chain carries TRBV6-6 and TRBJ2-4, with 8 positions matching TRBD2. Germline values: CDR1 MNHNY, CDR2 SVGAGI (reference sequence). The CDR3 is 13 residues long. V shed 5 bases and J 7 bases; nucleotides not matched to a gene: 4. CDR3 bases: TGTGCCAGCAGTCCCTCTAGCGGGAACATTCAGTACTTC. As protein: CASSPSSGNIQYF.

This clonotype was recorded at least ten times. The V gene is TRBV20-1, the J gene TRBJ2-7, with TRBD1 matching 8 bases. V was pared by 5 bases and J by 7 bases, with 10 bases of the junction left unmatched. Germline V CDR1 and CDR2: DFQATT, SNEGSKA (reference sequence). This CDR3 region has 13 residues. Here the CDR3 reads CSAVRTGMREQYF. In nucleotides, the CDR3 is TGCAGTGCTGTTCGGACAGGGATGCGAGAGCAGTACTTC.

This clonotype was seen repeatedly, ten times or more. The chain is built from TRBV12-3 or TRBV12-4 and TRBJ2-1, with TRBD1 as a possible D gene (6 bases). The ends were cut back, 3 bases at V and 6 bases at J, with 12 bases in the middle. The CDR3 is made up of 14 amino acids. As DNA, the CDR3 is TGTGCCAGCAGTTTGACGGGACACCCCAATGAGCAGTTCTTC. Encoded protein: CASSLTGHPNEQFF.

This clonotype was recorded at least ten times. CDR3 DNA: TGCGCCAGCAGTGAGTCAGCTCACAGGGGATCCTACAATGAGCAGTTCTTC. Translated: CASSESAHRGSYNEQFF. The gene calls are TRBV10-1 and TRBJ2-1; 7 bases line up with TRBD1. CDR1 WNHNN and CDR2 SYGVQD come from the germline V gene (reference sequence). The V segment lost 0 bases and the J segment 1 base; nucleotides outside the gene matches: 6. CDR3 length equals 17 residues.